Listed below are T cell receptor beta chains from one sample, sequenced in a study of metastatic and nonmetastatic thyroid tumors. TCRdb re-clonotyped the PCR reads through MiXCR. This sample has 60,000 to 75,000 clones, with approximately 4.1% found just once. Material: blood. The receptors were gathered from a female donor with papillary thyroid cancer or a benign thyroid nodule (not recorded which). Some clones in this sample may be carry-over from other donors' samples. The CDR3 runs from the conserved cysteine through the conserved F or W. D genes are given only for firm matches. Only some rows state a clone size, as once, few, many or a class for expanded clones.

clone_size	v_call	j_call	d_call	cdr3_nt	cdr3_aa
-	TRBV6-2/TRBV6-3	TRBJ2-5	TRBD2	TGTGCCAGCAGTCACTACCCTGGACTAGCGGTAGAGACCCAGTACTTC	CASSHYPGLAVETQYF
-	TRBV19	TRBJ2-5	-	TGTGCCAGTAGTATCAAGGGCAATGAGAAGTTCTTC	CASSIKGNEKFF
-	TRBV20-1	TRBJ2-3	TRBD2	TGCAGTGCTGAATTAAACGGACTAGCGGGATCCACAAATACGCAGTATTTT	CSAELNGLAGSTNTQYF
-	TRBV6-2/TRBV6-3	TRBJ1-5	TRBD1	TGTGCCAGCAGTAAACGACAGGGGGCGAGCAATCAGCCCCAGCATTTT	CASSKRQGASNQPQHF
many	TRBV5-6	TRBJ2-2	-	TGTGCCAGCAGCTTGGGACCGGCGAACACCGGGGAGCTGTTTTTT	CASSLGPANTGELFF
few	TRBV19	TRBJ2-7	-	TGTGCCAGTACCAGGACAGTTGGCCTGCACGAGCAGTACTTC	CASTRTVGLHEQYF
many	TRBV7-9	TRBJ2-1	-	TGTGCCAGCAGCTTTAGCACCAATGAGCAGTTCTTC	CASSFSTNEQFF
many	TRBV7-9	TRBJ1-1	-	TGTGCCAGCAGCTTCGTGAACACTGAAGCTTTCTTT	CASSFVNTEAFF
few	TRBV4-1	TRBJ2-5	TRBD2	TGCGCCAGCAGCCAGAATATACGGGCGGGAGGAGGACAAGAGACCCAGCACTTC	CASSQNIRAGGGQETQHF
-	TRBV28	TRBJ1-2	-	TGTGCCAGCAGGTTCTCCCTCGTTCCTAAATATAGCTACACCTTC	CASRFSLVPKYSYTF
few	TRBV5-5	TRBJ1-5	-	TGTGCCAGCAGCAGACATCGAGATCAGCCCCAGCATTTT	CASSRHRDQPQHF
many	TRBV24-1	TRBJ2-5	-	TGTGCCACCAGTGATGCTAAAGAGACCCAGTACTTC	CATSDAKETQYF
few	TRBV28	TRBJ1-5	TRBD1	TGTGCCAGCAGTCCAAGGGACAGGGCGGGTTATCAGCCCCAGCATTTT	CASSPRDRAGYQPQHF
many	TRBV18	TRBJ1-6	-	TGTGCCAGCTCACCTCAGGCGCAGGGTGCGGCGGATTCACCCCTCCACTTT	CASSPQAQGAADSPLHF
many	TRBV11-2	TRBJ1-2	-	TGTGCCAGCAGCCTAAGGGGTCGGTATGGCTACACCTTC	CASSLRGRYGYTF
-	TRBV5-6	TRBJ1-1	-	TGTGCCAGCAGCTTAGTACTACTGGACTACGAGCAGTACTTT	CASSLVLLDYEQYF
many	TRBV7-9	TRBJ2-5	-	TGTGCCAGCAGCCCGAGGTCTGTGGGGGTTGGAGAGACCCAGTACTTC	CASSPRSVGVGETQYF
many	TRBV10-2	TRBJ1-2	-	TGCGCCAGCACCCAGACAGAGCCCTATGGCTACACCTTC	CASTQTEPYGYTF
many	TRBV27	TRBJ2-2	TRBD1	TGTGCCAGCAGGCGGACAGGGGGCGCATCGAACACCGGGGAGCTGTTTTTT	CASRRTGGASNTGELFF
many	TRBV5-1	TRBJ2-2	TRBD1	TGCGCCAGCAGCTTGTTCCGCAGGGGGCTTGGCGGGGAGCTGTTTTTT	CASSLFRRGLGGELFF
-	TRBV20-1	TRBJ1-5	-	TGCAGTGCTCCGTTGGGGGCCACCTATAGCAATCAGCCCCAGCATTTT	CSAPLGATYSNQPQHF
many	TRBV24-1	TRBJ2-3	-	TGTGCCACCAGTGATCCCACGGCACAGGAGACAGATACGCAGTATTTT	CATSDPTAQETDTQYF
many	TRBV5-1	TRBJ2-5	-	TGCGCCAGCCGTACACAAGAGACCCAGTACTTC	CASRTQETQYF
many	TRBV20-1	TRBJ2-3	TRBD1	TGCAGTGCTACAACAACGGGACAGGGTACAGATACGCAGTATTTT	CSATTTGQGTDTQYF
few	TRBV6-2/TRBV6-3	TRBJ2-7	-	TGTGCCAGCAGTTTAGGGGGGAACGAGCAGTACTTC	CASSLGGNEQYF
many	TRBV28	TRBJ2-7	TRBD2	TGTGCCAGCAGGTCGAGTAGCGGGAGACACGAGCAGTACTTC	CASRSSSGRHEQYF
many	TRBV10-3	TRBJ2-7	TRBD2	TGTGCCATCAGTGATTCTAGCGGGAGCTCCTACGAGCAGTACTTC	CAISDSSGSSYEQYF
many	TRBV6-1	TRBJ2-3	TRBD1	TGTGCCAGCAGTGAGATGACAGGGGCAGATACGCAGTATTTT	CASSEMTGADTQYF
-	TRBV15	TRBJ1-5	-	TGTGCAAACAGCAGAGGTGGGGATCAGCCCCAGCATTTT	CANSRGGDQPQHF
many	TRBV20-1	TRBJ2-1	-	TGCAGTGCTCCTTATGGGGGAGGCTCTGATGAGCAGTTCTTC	CSAPYGGGSDEQFF
many	TRBV6-5	TRBJ1-1	-	TGTGCCAGCAGTTACGAGGCGAACACTGAAGCTTTCTTT	CASSYEANTEAFF
many	TRBV6-1	TRBJ2-2	-	TGTGCCAGCAGTGGTCAGGGTGGACCCGGGGAGCTGTTTTTT	CASSGQGGPGELFF
many	TRBV14	TRBJ2-1	TRBD1	TGTGCCAGCAGCCGGACAGGGGGCAGGAATGAGCAGTTCTTC	CASSRTGGRNEQFF
many	TRBV20-1	TRBJ2-1	-	TGCAGTGCACCCAGCCCAGGGCGACGATACAATGAGCAGTTCTTC	CSAPSPGRRYNEQFF
many	TRBV19	TRBJ1-1	-	TGTGCCAGTATGGAGGGCACTGAAGCTTTCTTT	CASMEGTEAFF
many	TRBV7-9	TRBJ2-1	TRBD2	TGTGCCAGCAGCCCACCGGGACTAGTTGACAATGAGCAGTTCTTC	CASSPPGLVDNEQFF
few	TRBV7-2	TRBJ2-1	TRBD1	TGTGCCAGCAGCCTAACGGGGACAGGGGCCTACAATGAGCAGTTCTTC	CASSLTGTGAYNEQFF
many	TRBV4-1	TRBJ1-2	-	TGCGCCAGCAGCCAAGAGCGGATTAACTATGGCTACACCTTC	CASSQERINYGYTF
many	TRBV11-3	TRBJ2-7	TRBD2	TGTGCCAGCAGCCAAAGACTAGCGGGAGCCGAGCAGTACTTC	CASSQRLAGAEQYF
many	TRBV5-1	TRBJ2-3	-	TGCGCCAGCAGCTTGGCGCAGGGGCATAGTACAGATACGCAGTATTTT	CASSLAQGHSTDTQYF
-	TRBV5-1	TRBJ1-1	-	TGCGCCAGCAGCTTGGTCGCTCGGGTCAGCACTGAAGCTTTCTTT	CASSLVARVSTEAFF
many	TRBV11-2	TRBJ1-6	-	TGTGCCAGCAGTAGGACAGAGAATAATTCACCCCTCCACTTT	CASSRTENNSPLHF
many	TRBV7-8	TRBJ2-6	-	TGTGCCAGCAGCATAGGCCTCTCTGGGGCCAACGTCCTGACTTTC	CASSIGLSGANVLTF
many	TRBV11-2	TRBJ2-5	-	TGTGCCAGCAGCCAAGGGGGACATGCCCAAGAGACCCAGTACTTC	CASSQGGHAQETQYF
few	TRBV7-9	TRBJ1-5	TRBD1	TGTGCCAGCAGCCTGGGGACAGGGAGGAATCAGCCCCAGCATTTT	CASSLGTGRNQPQHF
many	TRBV29-1	TRBJ1-5	-	TGCAGTTACGGTCAGGTTGCAAATCAGCCCCAGCATTTT	CSYGQVANQPQHF
-	TRBV12-3/TRBV12-4	TRBJ2-2	-	TGTGCCAGCACCACGAACACCGGGGAGCTGTTTTTT	CASTTNTGELFF
many	TRBV28	TRBJ1-1	-	TGTGCCAGCAGTTTATTGGAGGGGAACGAAGCTTTCTTT	CASSLLEGNEAFF
-	TRBV19	TRBJ2-5	-	TGTGCCAGTAGTGTGCGGGCGGGGGCGCCGAGGGAGACCCGGTACTTC	CASSVRAGAPRETRYF